Sequencing of this TCR beta chain was carried out in a study of CD8 T cells in ankylosing spondylitis. Regarding the study as a whole: Clones linked to disease were reported to show significant enrichment in matched ankylosing spondylitis synovial fluid. It appeared that ankylosing spondylitis blood was characterized by a TCR beta motif of seven or eight highly homologous variants.

To note about this clonotype: Antigen: not known.

The CDR3 runs 14 residues. The V gene's germline CDR1 is LGHDT and CDR2 YNNKEL (reference sequence). Trimming took 3 bases from V and 2 from J, leaving 10 bases between them. Each TCR beta library was made by quantitative 5'-RACE that incorporated molecular barcodes. TCRdb re-analysed the 5' RACE reads in MiXCR, keeping a single row per CDR3 protein. There are 700,000 to 1,000,000 distinct CDR3 sequences in the sample; over 9.5% occur only once, and 0.51% lies in the top ten. The source material was blood, either unsorted or a sorted T cell fraction (not recorded which). This chain connects TRBV3-1 to TRBJ1-1; the D is unclear. This sequence originates from a male donor with ankylosing spondylitis. This CDR3 is CASSHGAYNTEAFF. The CDR3, as DNA: TGTGCCAGCAGCCATGGCGCCTACAACACTGAAGCTTTCTTT.